The source of this TCR beta chain is a study of blood T cell repertoires in COVID-19. Study summary: Acute and convalescent COVID-19 samples came from the United States, Italy and Spain. Sources were T cells, B-cell-depleted T cells, or PBMCs; the material itself was cDNA or gDNA.

Per the original methods: Estimation of nucleated cell counts relied on the amplification of reference gene primers. Repertoires were generated with immunoSEQ multiplex PCR, while TCRdb's copy carries only in-frame clones and drops some. V and J calls and clone size come straight from that table; D and trimming were deduced from the DNA. The sample consists of about 150,000 clones, around 81% of them appearing once. Germline V lookup: CDR1 LGHDT, CDR2 YNNKEL (reference sequence). This CDR3 is 15 amino acids long. Between the trimmed V and J ends, which lost 4 bases and 2 bases, there was a span of 12 bases.

Material: peripheral blood. This rearrangement joins TRBV3-1 (or the pseudogene TRBV3-2) to TRBJ1-5, with a weak D call TRBD1 (5 bases). This TCR derives from a human donor with acute or convalescent COVID-19. The donor label of this sample is uncertain. The CDR3 sequence: CASSPGGSRNQPQHF. CDR3 nucleotides: TGTGCCAGCAGCCCCGGGGGGTCTCGCAATCAGCCCCAGCATTTT.